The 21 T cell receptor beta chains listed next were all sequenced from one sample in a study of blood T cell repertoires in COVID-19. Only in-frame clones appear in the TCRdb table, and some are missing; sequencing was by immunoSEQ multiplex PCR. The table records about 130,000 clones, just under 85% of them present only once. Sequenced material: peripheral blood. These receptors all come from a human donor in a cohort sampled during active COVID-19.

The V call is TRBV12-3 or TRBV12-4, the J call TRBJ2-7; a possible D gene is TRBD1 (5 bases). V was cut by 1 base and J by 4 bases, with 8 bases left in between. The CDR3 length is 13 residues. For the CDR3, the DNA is TGTGCCAGCAGTTTAGGGGGCAAGTACGAGCAGTACTTC. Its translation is CASSLGGKYEQYF.

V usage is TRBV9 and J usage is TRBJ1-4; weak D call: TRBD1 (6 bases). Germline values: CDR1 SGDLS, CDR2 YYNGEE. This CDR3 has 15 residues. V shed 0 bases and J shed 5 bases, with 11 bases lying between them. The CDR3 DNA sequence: TGTGCCAGCAGCGTAGGGGGGCTAACGAATGAAAAACTGTTTTTT. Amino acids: CASSVGGLTNEKLFF.

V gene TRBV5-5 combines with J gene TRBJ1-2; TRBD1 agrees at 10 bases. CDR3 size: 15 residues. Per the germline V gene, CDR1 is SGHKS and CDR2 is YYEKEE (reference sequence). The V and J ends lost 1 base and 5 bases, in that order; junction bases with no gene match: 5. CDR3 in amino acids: CASSLRQGALYGYTF. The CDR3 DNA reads TGTGCCAGCAGCTTGAGACAGGGGGCGCTTTATGGCTACACCTTC.

CDR3 protein: CASGDRVLDTGELFF. The CDR3 DNA sequence: TGTGCCAGCGGGGACAGGGTTTTGGACACCGGGGAGCTGTTTTTT. V usage is TRBV6-5 and J usage is TRBJ2-2; 9 nucleotides line up with TRBD1. The CDR3 consists of 15 residues. CDR1 is MNHEY and CDR2 is SVGAGI in the germline V gene. J gave up 3 bases and V 8 bases, and 7 bases lay outside the gene matches.

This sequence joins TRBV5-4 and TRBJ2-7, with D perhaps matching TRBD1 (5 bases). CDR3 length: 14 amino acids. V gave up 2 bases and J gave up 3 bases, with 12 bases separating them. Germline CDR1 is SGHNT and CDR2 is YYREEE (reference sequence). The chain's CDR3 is CASSLAGQGYEQYF. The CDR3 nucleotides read TGTGCCAGCAGCTTAGCCGGGCAGGGCTACGAGCAGTACTTC.

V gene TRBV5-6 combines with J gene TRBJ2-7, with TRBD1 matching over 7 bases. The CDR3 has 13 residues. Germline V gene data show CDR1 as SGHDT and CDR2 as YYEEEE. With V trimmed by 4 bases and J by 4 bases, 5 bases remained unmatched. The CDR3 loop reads CASSRGGGYEQYF. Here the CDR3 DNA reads TGTGCCAGCAGCAGAGGGGGCGGGTACGAGCAGTACTTC.

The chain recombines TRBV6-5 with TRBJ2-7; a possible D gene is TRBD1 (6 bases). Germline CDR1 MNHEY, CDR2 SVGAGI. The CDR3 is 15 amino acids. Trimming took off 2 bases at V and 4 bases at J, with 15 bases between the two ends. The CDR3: CASSYPRQGKYEQYF. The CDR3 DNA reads TGTGCCAGCAGTTACCCCAGGCAGGGGAAATACGAGCAGTACTTC.

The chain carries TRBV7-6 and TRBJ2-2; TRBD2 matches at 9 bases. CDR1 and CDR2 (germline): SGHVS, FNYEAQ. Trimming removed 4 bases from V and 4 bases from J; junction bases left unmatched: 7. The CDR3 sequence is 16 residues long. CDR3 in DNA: TGTGCCAGCAGCTCGCCTAGCGGGGCTCCCACCGGGGAGCTGTTTTTT. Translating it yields CASSSPSGAPTGELFF.

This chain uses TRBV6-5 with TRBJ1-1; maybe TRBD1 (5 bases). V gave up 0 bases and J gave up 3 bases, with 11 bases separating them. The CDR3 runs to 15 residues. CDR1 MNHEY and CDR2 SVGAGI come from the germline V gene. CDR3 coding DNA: TGTGCCAGCAGTTACTCCAGGGAAATTTACACTGAAGCTTTCTTT. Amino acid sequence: CASSYSREIYTEAFF.

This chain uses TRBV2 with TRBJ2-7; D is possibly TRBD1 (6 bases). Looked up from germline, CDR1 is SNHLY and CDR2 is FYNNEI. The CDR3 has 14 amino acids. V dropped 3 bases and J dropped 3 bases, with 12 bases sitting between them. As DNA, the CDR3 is TGTGCCAGCAGTGACCCGGGACAAGACTACGAGCAGTACTTC. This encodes CASSDPGQDYEQYF.

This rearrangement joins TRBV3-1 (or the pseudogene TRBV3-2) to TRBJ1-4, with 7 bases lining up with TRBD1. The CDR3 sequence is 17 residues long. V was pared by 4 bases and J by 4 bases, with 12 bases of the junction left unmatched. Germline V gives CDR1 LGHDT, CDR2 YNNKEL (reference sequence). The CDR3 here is CASSPRVTGVLNEKLFF. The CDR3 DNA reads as TGTGCCAGCAGCCCCCGGGTTACAGGGGTCCTTAATGAAAAACTGTTTTTT.

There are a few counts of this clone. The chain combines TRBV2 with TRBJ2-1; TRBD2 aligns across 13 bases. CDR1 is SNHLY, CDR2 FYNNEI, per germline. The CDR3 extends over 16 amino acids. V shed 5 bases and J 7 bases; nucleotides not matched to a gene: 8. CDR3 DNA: TGTGCCAGCAGTCAACGGACTAGCGGGGGCTTAAATGAGCAGTTCTTC. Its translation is CASSQRTSGGLNEQFF.

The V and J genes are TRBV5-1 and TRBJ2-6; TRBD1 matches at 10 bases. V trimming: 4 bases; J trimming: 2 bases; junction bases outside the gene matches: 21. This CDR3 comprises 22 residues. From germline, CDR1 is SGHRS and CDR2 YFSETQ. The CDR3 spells CASSITRPSTGTGVAGANVLTF. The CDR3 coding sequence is TGCGCCAGCAGCATCACCCGACCCTCAACCGGGACAGGGGTTGCTGGGGCCAACGTCCTGACTTTC.

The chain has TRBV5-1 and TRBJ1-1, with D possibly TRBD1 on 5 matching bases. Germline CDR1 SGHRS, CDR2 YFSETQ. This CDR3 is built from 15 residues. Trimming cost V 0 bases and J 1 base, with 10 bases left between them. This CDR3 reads CASSLGQRTNTEAFF. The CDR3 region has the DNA TGCGCCAGCAGCTTGGGACAGCGAACGAACACTGAAGCTTTCTTT.

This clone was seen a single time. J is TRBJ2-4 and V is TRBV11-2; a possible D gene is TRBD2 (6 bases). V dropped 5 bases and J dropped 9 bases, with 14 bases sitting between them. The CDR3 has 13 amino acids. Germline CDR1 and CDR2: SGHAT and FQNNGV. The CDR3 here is CASSPLDGGIQYF. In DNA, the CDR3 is TGTGCCAGCAGCCCTCTGGACGGGGGCATTCAGTACTTC. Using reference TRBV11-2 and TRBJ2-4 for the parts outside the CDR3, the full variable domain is EAGVAQSPRYKIIEKRQSVAFWCNPISGHATLYWYQQILGQGPKLLIQFQNNGVVDDSQLPKDRFSAERLKGVDSTLKIQPAKLEDSAVYLCASSPLDGGIQYFGAGTRLSVL.

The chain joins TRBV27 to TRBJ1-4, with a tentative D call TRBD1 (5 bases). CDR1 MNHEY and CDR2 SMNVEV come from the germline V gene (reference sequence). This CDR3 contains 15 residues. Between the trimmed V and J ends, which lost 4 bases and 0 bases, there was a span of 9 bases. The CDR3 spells CASSSRQTTNEKLFF. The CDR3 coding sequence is TGTGCCAGCAGTTCCCGACAGACAACTAATGAAAAACTGTTTTTT.

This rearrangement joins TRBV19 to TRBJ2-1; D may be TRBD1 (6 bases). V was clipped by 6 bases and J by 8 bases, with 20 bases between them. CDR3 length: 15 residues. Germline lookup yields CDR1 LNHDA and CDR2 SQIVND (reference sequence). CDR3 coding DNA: TGTGCCAGTAGACGGACAGCCGCGACAGTGCATGAGCAGTTCTTC. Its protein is CASRRTAATVHEQFF.

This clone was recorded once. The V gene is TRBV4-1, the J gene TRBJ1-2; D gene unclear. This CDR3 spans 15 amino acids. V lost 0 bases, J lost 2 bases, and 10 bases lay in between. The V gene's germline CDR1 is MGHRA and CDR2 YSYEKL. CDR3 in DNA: TGCGCCAGCAGCCAAGATGGCCGCGGAAACTATGGCTACACCTTC. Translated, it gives CASSQDGRGNYGYTF.

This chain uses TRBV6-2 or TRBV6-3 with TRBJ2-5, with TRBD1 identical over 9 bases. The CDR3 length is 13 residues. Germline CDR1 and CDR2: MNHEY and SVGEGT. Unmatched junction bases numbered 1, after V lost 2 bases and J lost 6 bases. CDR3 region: CASSYGQGKTQYF. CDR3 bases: TGTGCCAGCAGTTACGGACAGGGGAAGACCCAGTACTTC.

The CDR3 DNA sequence: TGTGCCAGCAGCGCGGGTTCGAACACTGAAGCTTTCTTT. Its translation is CASSAGSNTEAFF. The chain carries TRBV7-7 and TRBJ1-1; D is uncertain. V lost 5 bases, J lost 1 base, and 8 bases lay in between. The CDR3 loop spans 13 amino acids. The V gene's germline CDR1 is SSHAT and CDR2 FNYEAQ (reference sequence).

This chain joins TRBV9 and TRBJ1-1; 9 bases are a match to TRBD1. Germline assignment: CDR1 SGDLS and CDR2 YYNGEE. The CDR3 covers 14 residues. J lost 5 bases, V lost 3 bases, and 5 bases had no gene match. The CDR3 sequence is CASSEYGTGTEAFF. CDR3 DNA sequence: TGTGCCAGCAGCGAGTACGGGACAGGGACTGAAGCTTTCTTT.